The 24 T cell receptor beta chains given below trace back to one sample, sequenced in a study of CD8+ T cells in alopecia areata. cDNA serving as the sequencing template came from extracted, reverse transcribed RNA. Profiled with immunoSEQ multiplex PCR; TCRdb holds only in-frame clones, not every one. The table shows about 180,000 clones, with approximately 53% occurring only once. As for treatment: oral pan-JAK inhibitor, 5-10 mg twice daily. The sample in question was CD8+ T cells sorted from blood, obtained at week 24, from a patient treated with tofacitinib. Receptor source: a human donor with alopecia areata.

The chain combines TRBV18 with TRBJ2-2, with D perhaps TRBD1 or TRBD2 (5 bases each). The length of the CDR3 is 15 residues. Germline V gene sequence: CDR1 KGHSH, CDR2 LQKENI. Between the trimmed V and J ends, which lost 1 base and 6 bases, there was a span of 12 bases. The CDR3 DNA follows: TGTGCCAGCTCACCACGAGAGGGGCCCGCCGGGGAGCTGTTTTTT. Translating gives CASSPREGPAGELFF.

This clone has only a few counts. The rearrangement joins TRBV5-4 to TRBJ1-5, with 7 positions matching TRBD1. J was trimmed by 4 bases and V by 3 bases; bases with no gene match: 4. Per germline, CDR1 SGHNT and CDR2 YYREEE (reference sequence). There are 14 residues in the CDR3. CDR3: CASSSGTDNQPQHF. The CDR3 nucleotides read TGTGCCAGCAGCTCTGGGACAGATAATCAGCCCCAGCATTTT.

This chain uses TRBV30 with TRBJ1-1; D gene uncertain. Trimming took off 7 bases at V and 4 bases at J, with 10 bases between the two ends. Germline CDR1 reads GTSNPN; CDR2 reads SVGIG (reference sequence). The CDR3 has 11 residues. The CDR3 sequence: CASSRGTEAFF. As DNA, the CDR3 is TGTGCCTCCTCCCGGGGCACTGAAGCTTTCTTT.

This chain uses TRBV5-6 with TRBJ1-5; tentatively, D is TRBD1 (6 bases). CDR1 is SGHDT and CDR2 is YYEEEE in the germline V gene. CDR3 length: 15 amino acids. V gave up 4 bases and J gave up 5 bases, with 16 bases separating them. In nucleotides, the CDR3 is TGTGCCAGCAGCAAGTTGACCAACAGGGATCAGCCCCAGCATTTT. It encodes CASSKLTNRDQPQHF.

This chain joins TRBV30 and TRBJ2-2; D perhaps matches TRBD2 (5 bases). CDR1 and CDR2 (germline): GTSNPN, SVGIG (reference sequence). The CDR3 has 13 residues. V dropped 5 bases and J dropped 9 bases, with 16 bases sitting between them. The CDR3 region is CAWDRTSSRELFF. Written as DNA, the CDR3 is TGTGCCTGGGACCGGACTTCTTCCCGGGAGCTGTTTTTT. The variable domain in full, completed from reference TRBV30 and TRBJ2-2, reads SQTIHQWPATLVQPVGSPLSLECTVEGTSNPNLYWYRQAAGRGLQLLFYSVGIGQISSEVPQNLSASRPQDRQFILSSKKLLLSDSGFYLCAWDRTSSRELFFGEGSRLTVL.

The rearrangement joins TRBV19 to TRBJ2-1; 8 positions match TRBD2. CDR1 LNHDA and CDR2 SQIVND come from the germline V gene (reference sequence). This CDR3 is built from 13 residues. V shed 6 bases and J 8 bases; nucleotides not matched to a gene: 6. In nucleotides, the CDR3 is TGTGCCAGTAGGGGACTAGATGGCGATGAGCAGTTCTTC. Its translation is CASRGLDGDEQFF.

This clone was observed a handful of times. CDR3 sequence (DNA): TGTGCCAGCAGCGTGGGGCAGGGTGAGGAAAAACTGTTTTTT. Its translation is CASSVGQGEEKLFF. J is TRBJ1-4 and V is TRBV7-9; possible D gene TRBD1, 5 bases. Germline CDR1 is SEHNR and CDR2 is FQNEAQ (reference sequence). The CDR3 has 14 amino acids. Trimming took 5 bases from V and 8 from J, leaving 15 bases between them.

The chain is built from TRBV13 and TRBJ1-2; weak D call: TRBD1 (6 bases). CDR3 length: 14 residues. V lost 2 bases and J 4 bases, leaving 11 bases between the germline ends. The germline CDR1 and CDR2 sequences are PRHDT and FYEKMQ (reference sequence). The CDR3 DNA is TGTGCCAGCAGCTTACGCGTCAGGGGCTATGGCTACACCTTC. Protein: CASSLRVRGYGYTF.

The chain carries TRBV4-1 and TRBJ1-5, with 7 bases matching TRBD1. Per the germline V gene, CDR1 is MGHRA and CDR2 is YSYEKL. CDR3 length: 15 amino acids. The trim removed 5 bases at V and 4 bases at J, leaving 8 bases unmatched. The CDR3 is CASSSGTEDNQPQHF. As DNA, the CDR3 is TGCGCCAGCAGCTCCGGGACAGAAGATAATCAGCCCCAGCATTTT.

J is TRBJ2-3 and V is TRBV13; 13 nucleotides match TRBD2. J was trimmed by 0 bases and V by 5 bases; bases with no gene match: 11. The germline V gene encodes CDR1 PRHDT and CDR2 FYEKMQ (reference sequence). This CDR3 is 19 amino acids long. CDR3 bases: TGTGCCAGCAGCACCCGGACTAGCGGGGGCGCCTCTAGCACAGATACGCAGTATTTT. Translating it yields CASSTRTSGGASSTDTQYF.

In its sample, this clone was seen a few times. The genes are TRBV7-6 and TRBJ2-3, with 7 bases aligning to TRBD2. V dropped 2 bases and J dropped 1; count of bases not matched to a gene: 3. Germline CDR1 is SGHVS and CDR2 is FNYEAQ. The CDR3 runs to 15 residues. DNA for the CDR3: TGTGCCAGCAGCTTATTCCGGGGGGGCACAGATACGCAGTATTTT. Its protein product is CASSLFRGGTDTQYF.

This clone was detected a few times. The CDR3 is CAISLGQAGQPQHF. CDR3 in DNA: TGTGCCATCAGCCTGGGTCAAGCCGGTCAGCCCCAGCATTTT. V gene TRBV10-3 combines with J gene TRBJ1-5; D not resolved. This CDR3 is built from 14 residues. V was clipped by 6 bases and J by 6 bases, with 15 bases between them. The germline V gene encodes CDR1 ENHRY and CDR2 SYGVKD.

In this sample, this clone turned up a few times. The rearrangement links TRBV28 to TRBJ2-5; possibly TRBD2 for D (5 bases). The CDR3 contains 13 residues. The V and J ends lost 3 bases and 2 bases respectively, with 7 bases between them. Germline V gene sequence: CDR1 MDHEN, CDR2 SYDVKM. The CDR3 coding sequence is TGTGCCAGCAGTTTCCGGGGTCAAGAGACCCAGTACTTC. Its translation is CASSFRGQETQYF.

The CDR3 coding sequence is TGTGCCAGCAGTGAGGGGGCTGGCTATGGCTACACCTTC. This encodes CASSEGAGYGYTF. The V call is TRBV27, the J call TRBJ1-2; 7 positions agree with TRBD1. Germline CDR1 and CDR2: MNHEY and SMNVEV (reference sequence). The junction had 4 bases not matched to a gene; V was cut back by 5 bases and J by 4 bases. CDR3 length equals 13 residues.

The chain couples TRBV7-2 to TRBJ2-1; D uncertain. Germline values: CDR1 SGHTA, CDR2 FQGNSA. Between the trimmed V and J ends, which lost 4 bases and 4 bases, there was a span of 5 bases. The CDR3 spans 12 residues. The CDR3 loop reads CASSSTYNEQFF. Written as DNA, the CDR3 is TGTGCCAGCAGCTCGACATACAATGAGCAGTTCTTC. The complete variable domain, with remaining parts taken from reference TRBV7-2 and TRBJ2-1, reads GAGVSQSPSNKVTEKGKDVELRCDPISGHTALYWYRQSLGQGLEFLIYFQGNSAPDKSGLPSDRFSAERTGGSVSTLTIQRTQQEDSAVYLCASSSTYNEQFFGPGTRLTVL.

The CDR3 loop reads CASSVRPTDTQYF. The CDR3 coding sequence is TGTGCCAGCAGCGTTAGACCGACAGATACGCAGTATTTT. The J gene is TRBJ2-3, the V gene TRBV9; D unresolved. The germline CDR1 and CDR2 sequences are SGDLS and YYNGEE. CDR3 length: 13 amino acids. The V end lost 2 bases, the J end lost 3 bases, and 7 bases lay between the germline ends.

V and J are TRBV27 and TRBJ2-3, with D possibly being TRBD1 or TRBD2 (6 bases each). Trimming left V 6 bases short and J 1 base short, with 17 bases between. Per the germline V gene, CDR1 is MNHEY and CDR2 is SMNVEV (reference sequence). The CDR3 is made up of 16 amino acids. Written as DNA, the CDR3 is TGTGCCAGCAGAGGTTCGGGGGCATCGCGCACAGATACGCAGTATTTT. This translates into CASRGSGASRTDTQYF.

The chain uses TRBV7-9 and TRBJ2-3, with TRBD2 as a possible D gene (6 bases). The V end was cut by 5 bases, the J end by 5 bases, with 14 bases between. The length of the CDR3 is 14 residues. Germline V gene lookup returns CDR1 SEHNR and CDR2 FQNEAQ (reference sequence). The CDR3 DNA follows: TGTGCCAGCAGCCCCCGGGACTCCGGAGATACGCAGTATTTT. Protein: CASSPRDSGDTQYF.

Here the CDR3 DNA reads TGTGCCAGCAGCTCACAGGTTAGGGGCGAGCAGTACTTC. Its translation is CASSSQVRGEQYF. The chain employs TRBV13 and TRBJ2-7; D possibly corresponds to TRBD1 (5 bases). CDR3 size: 13 residues. Trimming removed 4 bases at V and 6 bases at J, with 13 bases between. Germline V gene data show CDR1 as PRHDT and CDR2 as FYEKMQ (reference sequence).

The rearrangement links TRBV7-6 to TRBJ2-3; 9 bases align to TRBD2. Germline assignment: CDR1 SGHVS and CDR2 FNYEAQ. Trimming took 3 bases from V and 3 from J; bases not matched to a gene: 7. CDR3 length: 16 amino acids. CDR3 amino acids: CASSFLAGEFTDTQYF. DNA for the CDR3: TGTGCCAGCAGCTTCTTAGCGGGGGAATTTACAGATACGCAGTATTTT.

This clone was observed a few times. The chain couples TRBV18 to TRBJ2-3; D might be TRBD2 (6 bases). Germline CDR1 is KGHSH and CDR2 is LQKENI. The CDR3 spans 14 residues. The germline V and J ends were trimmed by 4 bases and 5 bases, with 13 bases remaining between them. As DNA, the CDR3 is TGTGCCAGCTCACGGAGGGGCGAAGAAGATACGCAGTATTTT. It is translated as CASSRRGEEDTQYF.

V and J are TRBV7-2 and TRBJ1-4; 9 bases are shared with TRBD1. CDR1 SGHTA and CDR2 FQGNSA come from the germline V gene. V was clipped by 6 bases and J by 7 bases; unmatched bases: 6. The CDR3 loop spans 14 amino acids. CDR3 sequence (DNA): TGTGCCAGCAGACTGCCGGACAGGGGTGAAAAACTGTTTTTT. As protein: CASRLPDRGEKLFF.

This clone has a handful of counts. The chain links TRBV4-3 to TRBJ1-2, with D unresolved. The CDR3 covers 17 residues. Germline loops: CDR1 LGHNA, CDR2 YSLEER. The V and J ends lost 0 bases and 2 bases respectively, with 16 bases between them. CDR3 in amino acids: CASSQDTEGALNYGYTF. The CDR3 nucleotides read TGCGCCAGCAGCCAAGATACCGAAGGCGCACTCAACTATGGCTACACCTTC.

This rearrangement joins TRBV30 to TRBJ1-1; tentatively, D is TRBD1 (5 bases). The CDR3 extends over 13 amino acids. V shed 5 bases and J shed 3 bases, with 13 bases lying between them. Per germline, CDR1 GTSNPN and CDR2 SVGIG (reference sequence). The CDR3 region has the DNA TGTGCCTGGGACTTCGGGGGAGACACTGAAGCTTTCTTT. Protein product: CAWDFGGDTEAFF.